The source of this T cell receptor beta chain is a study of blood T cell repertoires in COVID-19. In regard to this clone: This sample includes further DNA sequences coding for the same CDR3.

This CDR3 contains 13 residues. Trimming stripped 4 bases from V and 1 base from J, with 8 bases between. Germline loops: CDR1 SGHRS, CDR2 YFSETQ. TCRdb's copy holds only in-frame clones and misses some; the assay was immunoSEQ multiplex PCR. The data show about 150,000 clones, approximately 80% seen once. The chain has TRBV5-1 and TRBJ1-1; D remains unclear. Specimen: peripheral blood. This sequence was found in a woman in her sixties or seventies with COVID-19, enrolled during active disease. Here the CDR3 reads CASSPDWNTEAFF. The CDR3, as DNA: TGCGCCAGCAGCCCCGACTGGAACACTGAAGCTTTCTTT.